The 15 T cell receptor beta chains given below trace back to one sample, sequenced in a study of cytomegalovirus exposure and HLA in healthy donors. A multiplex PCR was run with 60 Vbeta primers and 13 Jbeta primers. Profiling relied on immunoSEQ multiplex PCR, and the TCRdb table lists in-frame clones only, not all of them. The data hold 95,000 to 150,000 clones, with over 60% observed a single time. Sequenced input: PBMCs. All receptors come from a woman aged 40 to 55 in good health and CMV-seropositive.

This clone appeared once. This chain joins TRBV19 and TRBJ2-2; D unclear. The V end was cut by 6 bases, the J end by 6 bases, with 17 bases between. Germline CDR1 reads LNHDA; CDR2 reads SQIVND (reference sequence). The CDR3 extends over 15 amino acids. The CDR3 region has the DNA TGTGCCAGTAGGGATAGGAGCGAAAGGCCCGGGGAGCTGTTTTTT. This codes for CASRDRSERPGELFF.

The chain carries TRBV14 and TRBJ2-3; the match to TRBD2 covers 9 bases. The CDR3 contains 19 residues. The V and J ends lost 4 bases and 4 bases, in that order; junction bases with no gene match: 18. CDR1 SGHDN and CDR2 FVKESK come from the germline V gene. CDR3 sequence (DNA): TGTGCCAGCAGCCGCCTAGCGGTCTCAAGCGGGAGGAGACCAGATACGCAGTATTTT. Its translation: CASSRLAVSSGRRPDTQYF. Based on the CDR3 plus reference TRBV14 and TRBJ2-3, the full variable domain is EAGVTQFPSHSVIEKGQTVTLRCDPISGHDNLYWYRRVMGKEIKFLLHFVKESKQDESGMPNNRFLAERTGGTYSTLKVQPAELEDSGVYFCASSRLAVSSGRRPDTQYFGPGTRLTVL.

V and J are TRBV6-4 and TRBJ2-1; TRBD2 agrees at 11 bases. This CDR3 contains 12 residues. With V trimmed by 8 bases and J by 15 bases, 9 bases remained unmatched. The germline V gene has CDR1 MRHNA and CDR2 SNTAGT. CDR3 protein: CASGSGRGSVFF. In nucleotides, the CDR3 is TGTGCCAGCGGTAGCGGGAGGGGGAGTGTGTTCTTC.

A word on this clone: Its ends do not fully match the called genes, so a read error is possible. CDR3 nucleotide sequence: TGTGCCGGCAGTGCCGGGGGCAATCAGCCCCAGCATTTT. Its protein product is CAGSAGGNQPQHF. The rearrangement links TRBV6-1 to TRBJ1-5; unclear D gene. Germline CDR1 MNHNS, CDR2 SASEGT. This CDR3 contains 13 residues.

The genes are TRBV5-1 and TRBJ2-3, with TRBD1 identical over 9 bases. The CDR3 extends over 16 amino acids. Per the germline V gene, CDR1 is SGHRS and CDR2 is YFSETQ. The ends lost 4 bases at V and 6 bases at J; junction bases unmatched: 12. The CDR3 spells CASSPDGGTGSDTQYF. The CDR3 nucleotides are TGCGCCAGCAGCCCCGACGGCGGGACAGGGTCCGATACGCAGTATTTT. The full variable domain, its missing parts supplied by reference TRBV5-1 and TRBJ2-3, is KAGVTQTPRYLIKTRGQQVTLSCSPISGHRSVSWYQQTPGQGLQFLFEYFSETQRNKGNFPGRFSGRQFSNSRSEMNVSTLELGDSALYLCASSPDGGTGSDTQYFGPGTRLTVL.

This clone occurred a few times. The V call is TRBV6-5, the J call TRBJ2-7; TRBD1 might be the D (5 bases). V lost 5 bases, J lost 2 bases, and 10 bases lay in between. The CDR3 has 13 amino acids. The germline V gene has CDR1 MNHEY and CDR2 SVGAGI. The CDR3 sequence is CASSATETYEQYF. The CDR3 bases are TGTGCCAGCAGTGCGACAGAAACCTACGAGCAGTACTTC.

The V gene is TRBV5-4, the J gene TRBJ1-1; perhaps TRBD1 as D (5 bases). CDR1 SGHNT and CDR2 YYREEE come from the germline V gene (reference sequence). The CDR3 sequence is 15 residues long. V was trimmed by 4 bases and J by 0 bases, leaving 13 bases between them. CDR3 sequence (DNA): TGTGCCAGCAGCCTTGTTGGGGCGGTGAACACTGAAGCTTTCTTT. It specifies CASSLVGAVNTEAFF.

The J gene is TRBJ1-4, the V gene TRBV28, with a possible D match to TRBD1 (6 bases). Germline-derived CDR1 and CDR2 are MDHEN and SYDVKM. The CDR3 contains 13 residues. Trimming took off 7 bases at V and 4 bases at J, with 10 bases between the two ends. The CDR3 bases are TGTGCCAGCATAGGACAGAATAATGAAAAACTGTTTTTT. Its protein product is CASIGQNNEKLFF. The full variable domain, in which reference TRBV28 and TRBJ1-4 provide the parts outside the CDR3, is DVKVTQSSRYLVKRTGEKVFLECVQDMDHENMFWYRQDPGLGLRLIYFSYDVKMKEKGDIPEGYSVSREKKERFSLILESASTNQTSMYLCASIGQNNEKLFFGSGTQLSVL.

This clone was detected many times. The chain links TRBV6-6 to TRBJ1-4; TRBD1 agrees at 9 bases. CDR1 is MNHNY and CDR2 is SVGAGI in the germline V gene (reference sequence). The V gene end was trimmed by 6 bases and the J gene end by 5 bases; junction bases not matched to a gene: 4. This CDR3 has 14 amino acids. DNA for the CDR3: TGTGCCAGCAGGGGGACAGGGCCGAATGAAAAACTGTTTTTT. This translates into CASRGTGPNEKLFF.

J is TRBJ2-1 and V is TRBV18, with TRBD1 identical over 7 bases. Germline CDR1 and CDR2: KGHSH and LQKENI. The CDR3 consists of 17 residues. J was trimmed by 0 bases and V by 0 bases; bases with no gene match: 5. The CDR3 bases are TGTGCCAGCTCACCACCTACAGGGGATTACTCCTACAATGAGCAGTTCTTC. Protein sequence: CASSPPTGDYSYNEQFF.

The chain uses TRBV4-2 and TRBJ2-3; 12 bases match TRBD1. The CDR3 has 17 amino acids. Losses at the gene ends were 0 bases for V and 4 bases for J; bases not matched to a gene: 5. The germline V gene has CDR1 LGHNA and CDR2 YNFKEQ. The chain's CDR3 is CASSQESGTGGADTQYF. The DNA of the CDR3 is TGTGCCAGCAGCCAAGAATCCGGGACAGGGGGCGCAGATACGCAGTATTTT.

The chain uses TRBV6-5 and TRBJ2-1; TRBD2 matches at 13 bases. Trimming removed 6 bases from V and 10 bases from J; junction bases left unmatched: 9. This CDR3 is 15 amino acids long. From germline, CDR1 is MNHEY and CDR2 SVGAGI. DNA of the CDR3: TGTGCCAGCAGCCAAGGACTAGCGGGAGTTGGGGAGCAGTTCTTC. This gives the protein CASSQGLAGVGEQFF.

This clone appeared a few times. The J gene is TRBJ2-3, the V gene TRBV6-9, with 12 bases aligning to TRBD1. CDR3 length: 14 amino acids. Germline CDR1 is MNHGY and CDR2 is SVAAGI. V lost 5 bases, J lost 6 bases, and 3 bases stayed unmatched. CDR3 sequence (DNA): TGTGCCAGCAGTAAGGGACAGGGGGCCGATACGCAGTATTTT. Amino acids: CASSKGQGADTQYF.

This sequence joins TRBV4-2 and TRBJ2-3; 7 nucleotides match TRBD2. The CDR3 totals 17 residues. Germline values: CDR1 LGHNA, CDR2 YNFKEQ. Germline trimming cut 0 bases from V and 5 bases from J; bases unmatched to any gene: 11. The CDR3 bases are TGTGCCAGCAGCCAAGATAGGTGGGCGGGAGCGGTAGATACGCAGTATTTT. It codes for CASSQDRWAGAVDTQYF.

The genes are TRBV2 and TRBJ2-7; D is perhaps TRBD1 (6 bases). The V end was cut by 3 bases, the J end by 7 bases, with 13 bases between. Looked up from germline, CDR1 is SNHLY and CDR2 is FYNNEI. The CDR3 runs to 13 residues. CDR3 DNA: TGTGCCAGCAGTGAGGGGACACGTCGAGAGCAGTACTTC. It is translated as CASSEGTRREQYF.